This T cell receptor beta chain originates from a study of monozygotic twins with inflammatory bowel disease (dated by TCRdb to the late 2010s). Looking at the study overall: The full study comprised some 30 monozygotic twin pairs: nine German pairs (four IBD-concordant, five IBD-discordant) and 19 IBD-discordant Danish pairs. Disease-associated traits were sought mainly through comparisons between IBD patients and their genetically identical healthy co-twins within discordant pairs. Each individual had, on average, about 151 000 unique TCRalpha sequences and 181 000 unique TCRbeta sequences available for analysis. Overall results and qualifications from the work: The analysis was unable to tell apart different T cell subtypes. No single strong signal or clonotype linked to IBD turned up in the results, so the idea that one exists was not supported. IBD patients shared fewer clonotypes with other individuals than healthy twins did, most markedly in patients showing signs of disease activity. Background noise and inter-individual variability may have been introduced into the repertoires by the differing immunosuppressive treatments among patients. IBD patients had lower TCRbeta repertoire diversity, measured by the inverse Simpson index, than their healthy co-twins. Repertoire similarity did not differ between concordant and discordant twins, possibly due to limited statistical power.

From each donor, an approximately 2.5 ml peripheral blood sample was collected into PAXgene tubes and kept at -80 degrees C. Without T cell sorting, total RNA was isolated from whole blood using the PAXgene blood miRNA kit on an automated QIAcube. Peripheral blood from monozygotic twin pairs concordant or discordant for inflammatory bowel disease was subjected to deep TCRalpha and TCRbeta repertoire profiling with unique molecular barcoding. Smoking habits were recorded for all twin pairs, and each individual was classified as a current, former or never smoker. Library method: 5' RACE. The input for every TCR library was roughly 3,200 ng of total RNA. For each sample, cDNA synthesis was carried out in eight separate reactions using SMARTScribe reverse transcriptase. During cDNA synthesis, template switching introduced unique molecular identifiers that contained a 6-nucleotide sample barcode. Two nested PCRs of roughly 15 and 9 cycles amplified the TCRalpha and TCRbeta cDNA, and bead purification followed each PCR. Before amplification, the cDNA was treated with uracil DNA-glycosylase and purified using the QIAquick PCR purification kit. The second PCR was the step at which Illumina TruSeq-compatible adapters and sample-specific barcodes were added. Library quality and concentration were checked on TapeStation and Qubit, and libraries were pooled at approximately 4.7 ng each. Sequencing of the pooled libraries was done on an Illumina HiSeq2500 single-index Rapid Run using custom sequencing primers and 2 x 100 bp reads. On the study's bioinformatics: UMI-based consensus assembly with MiGEC version 1.2.6 was used to correct PCR and sequencing errors. MiXCR version 2.1.1 was used for V(D)J alignment, clonotype assembly and CDR3 extraction. To normalise gene usage, clonotype sharing and MAIT/NKT TCR abundance, the analysis used the top 1000, 10 000 and 20 000 clonotypes per sample. Diversity was computed as the inverse Simpson index with the vegan R package after downsampling to 27 000 UMIs. Paired Mann-Whitney U tests were applied to discordant twin pairs, and Benjamini-Hochberg correction was used for multiple testing. After TCRdb reprocessed the reads, each CDR3 protein sequence was kept as one row, without DNA. TCRdb, not the authors, supplied the V and J calls. This sample's records show about 170,000 distinct CDR3 sequences. The biggest ten clones account for 2.5% to 3% of the sample.

The CDR3 spans 14 residues, from the cysteine through the phenylalanine. Only the protein is on record. Looking up the germline V gene yields CDR1 ENHRY and CDR2 SYGVKD. About this clonotype itself: This receptor's antigen is unknown.

This sequence uses TRBV10-3 and TRBJ2-7; as DNA is missing, the TRBD1 call by TCRdb cannot be tested. Sample: blood. This TCR came from a human donor with ulcerative colitis or Crohn's disease, or a healthy co-twin of an affected twin (not recorded which). The CDR3 loop reads CAISESMRGYEQYF.